The 19 T cell receptor beta chains below all came from one sample that was sequenced in a study of T cell responses to AZD1222 COVID-19 vaccine. Clones were sequenced by immunoSEQ multiplex PCR, and TCRdb holds only the in-frame ones, with some missing. Of tens of thousands of clones in the sample, about three quarters are singletons; the top ten hold about 12%. The sequencing here drew on peripheral blood, taken on day 0 of AZD1222 vaccination. These receptor sequences come from an adult in good health.

The chain combines TRBV27 with TRBJ1-5; D gene unclear. Germline CDR1 MNHEY, CDR2 SMNVEV (reference sequence). V dropped 8 bases and J dropped 1 base, with 9 bases sitting between them. This CDR3 region has 13 residues. The CDR3 sequence is CASQQFSNQPQHF. DNA for the CDR3: TGTGCCAGCCAACAGTTCAGCAATCAGCCCCAGCATTTT.

The rearrangement links TRBV20-1 to TRBJ2-5, with D uncertain. Germline V CDR1 and CDR2: DFQATT, SNEGSKA (reference sequence). Trimming removed 3 bases at V and 2 bases at J, with 4 bases between. The length of the CDR3 is 11 residues. CDR3 bases: TGCAGTGCTAGCGATCAAGAGACCCAGTACTTC. Translated: CSASDQETQYF.

The V call is TRBV18, the J call TRBJ1-2, with a tentative D call TRBD1 (5 bases). Trimming shortened V by 2 bases and J by 6 bases, and 13 bases separated the two germline ends. Germline V lookup: CDR1 KGHSH, CDR2 LQKENI. CDR3 length: 14 residues. As DNA, the CDR3 is TGTGCCAGCTCACCAAAACTCCAGGGAAATGGCTACACCTTC. It is translated as CASSPKLQGNGYTF.

The rearrangement uses TRBV19 and TRBJ2-2; no firm D call. The CDR3 length is 13 residues. From germline, CDR1 is LNHDA and CDR2 SQIVND (reference sequence). The V end was cut by 7 bases, the J end by 1 base, with 7 bases between. The CDR3 region has the DNA TGTGCCAGTACAGTCTTGAACACCGGGGAGCTGTTTTTT. Residues: CASTVLNTGELFF.

J is TRBJ1-1 and V is TRBV7-9, with D uncertain. The length of the CDR3 is 13 residues. Between the trimmed V and J ends, which lost 4 bases and 3 bases, there was a span of 9 bases. The germline V gene encodes CDR1 SEHNR and CDR2 FQNEAQ (reference sequence). CDR3 nucleotides: TGTGCCAGCAGCTGGGCGGTGGACACTGAAGCTTTCTTT. This sequence encodes CASSWAVDTEAFF.

This chain links TRBV6-1 with TRBJ2-1, with unresolved D. Per germline, CDR1 MNHNS and CDR2 SASEGT. The CDR3 runs 15 residues. V was shortened by 3 bases and J by 4 bases, with 13 bases between the two germline ends. The CDR3 sequence is CASSEVWTDYNEQFF. The CDR3 bases are TGTGCCAGCAGTGAGGTATGGACGGATTACAATGAGCAGTTCTTC.

The rearrangement links TRBV15 to TRBJ2-6; D is possibly TRBD2 (6 bases). Trimming removed 4 bases from V and 0 bases from J, with 22 bases in between. This CDR3 contains 20 residues. The germline CDR1 and CDR2 sequences are LNHNV and YYDKDF (reference sequence). The CDR3 nucleotides are TGTGCCACCAGCAAAAAAACTGGGGGGACGCTCTACTCTGGGGCCAACGTCCTGACTTTC. Its protein is CATSKKTGGTLYSGANVLTF. Full variable domain (missing parts from reference TRBV15 and TRBJ2-6): DAMVIQNPRYQVTQFGKPVTLSCSQTLNHNVMYWYQQKSSQAPKLLFHYYDKDFNNEADTPDNFQSRRPNTSFCFLDIRSPGLGDTAMYLCATSKKTGGTLYSGANVLTFGAGSRLTVL.

In its sample, this clone was seen once. The chain joins TRBV5-6 to TRBJ2-7, with TRBD2 as a possible D gene (6 bases). Germline V lookup: CDR1 SGHDT, CDR2 YYEEEE. The CDR3 covers 15 residues. V lost 4 bases and J lost 3, with 17 bases in between. The DNA of the CDR3 is TGTGCCAGCAGCGGGGACTCGGGCGAATACTACGAGCAGTACTTC. Its protein product is CASSGDSGEYYEQYF.

This rearrangement joins TRBV19 to TRBJ2-1; 10 nucleotides line up with TRBD2. The CDR3 is 14 residues long. Per the germline V gene, CDR1 is LNHDA and CDR2 is SQIVND (reference sequence). V trimming: 5 bases; J trimming: 10 bases; junction bases outside the gene matches: 8. The CDR3 is CASSPLAGAREQFF. CDR3 nucleotide sequence: TGTGCCAGTAGTCCTCTAGCGGGGGCACGGGAGCAGTTCTTC.

This chain connects TRBV6-2 or TRBV6-3 to TRBJ1-2; D is unclear. CDR1 is MNHEY and CDR2 is SVGEGT in the germline V gene. The CDR3 totals 14 residues. V lost 0 bases to trimming and J lost 4 bases, with 9 bases between them. The CDR3 region is CASSYSIRFYGYTF. For the CDR3, the DNA is TGTGCCAGCAGTTACTCGATAAGATTCTATGGCTACACCTTC.

This clone was picked up many times. The J gene is TRBJ2-1, the V gene TRBV19; D gene unclear. The CDR3 has 13 amino acids. V was clipped by 5 bases and J by 0 bases, with 5 bases between them. CDR1 LNHDA and CDR2 SQIVND come from the germline V gene (reference sequence). CDR3 in amino acids: CASSLNSYNEQFF. DNA of the CDR3: TGTGCCAGTAGTCTAAACTCCTACAATGAGCAGTTCTTC.

The gene calls are TRBV30 and TRBJ1-2; no clear D. Germline CDR1 reads GTSNPN; CDR2 reads SVGIG (reference sequence). This CDR3 has 12 amino acids. Deletions cut 0 bases from V and 5 bases from J, with 7 bases between. This chain's CDR3 is CAWSVSGYGYTF. In DNA form, the CDR3 reads TGTGCCTGGAGTGTATCGGGGTATGGCTACACCTTC.

CDR3 sequence: CASSLARTGRETQYF. The CDR3 DNA reads as TGTGCCAGCAGCTTAGCGAGAACAGGGAGGGAGACCCAGTACTTC. The genes are TRBV7-2 and TRBJ2-5, with D perhaps matching TRBD1 or TRBD2 (6 bases each). Germline V gives CDR1 SGHTA, CDR2 FQGNSA. The germline V and J ends were trimmed by 0 bases and 5 bases, with 13 bases remaining between them. The CDR3 runs 15 residues.

V gene TRBV19 combines with J gene TRBJ2-7; D is possibly TRBD1 or TRBD2 (5 bases each). The CDR3 contains 15 residues. V lost 0 bases and J lost 5, with 14 bases in between. Germline CDR1 LNHDA, CDR2 SQIVND (reference sequence). The CDR3 reads CASSIDRDPGDEQYF. The CDR3 nucleotides read TGTGCCAGTAGTATAGACCGGGACCCAGGCGACGAGCAGTACTTC.

Turning to this clone: The same CDR3 also results from other DNA sequences found in this sample. The chain joins TRBV5-4 to TRBJ2-1; D may match TRBD1 or TRBD2 (5 bases each). This CDR3 contains 14 residues. The V gene's germline CDR1 is SGHNT and CDR2 YYREEE (reference sequence). Trimming removed 8 bases from V and 6 bases from J, with 18 bases in between. The CDR3 reads CASSLPSGPNEQFF. Here the CDR3 DNA reads TGTGCCAGTAGCCTCCCTTCGGGGCCCAATGAGCAGTTCTTC.

The chain recombines TRBV12-5 with TRBJ2-1; the D gene is possibly TRBD2 (5 bases). V was trimmed by 0 bases and J by 8 bases, leaving 17 bases between them. CDR1 and CDR2 from the germline V gene are LGHNT and FRNRAP. The CDR3 consists of 16 residues. The CDR3 DNA reads TGTGCTAGTGGTTTGGTAAACGGGCTAGCCATCGATGAGCAGTTCTTC. Encoded protein: CASGLVNGLAIDEQFF.

V is TRBV5-1 and J is TRBJ1-2; 7 nucleotides match TRBD1. The CDR3 runs to 15 residues. J gave up 3 bases and V 4 bases, and 9 bases lay outside the gene matches. CDR1 is SGHRS, CDR2 YFSETQ, per germline. In nucleotides, the CDR3 is TGCGCCAGCAGCCCTTCGACAGGGCCTCACTATGGCTACACCTTC. Its translation is CASSPSTGPHYGYTF.

This clone occurred a few times. The chain recombines TRBV27 with TRBJ1-4; 7 bases align to TRBD1. V trimming: 5 bases; J trimming: 7 bases; junction bases outside the gene matches: 4. Germline values: CDR1 MNHEY, CDR2 SMNVEV (reference sequence). The CDR3 has 13 amino acids. CDR3 coding DNA: TGTGCCAGCAGTGTCGGGACAGCTGAAAAACTGTTTTTT. This translates into CASSVGTAEKLFF.

This clone was counted a single time. This chain links TRBV19 with TRBJ2-5; 9 bases map to TRBD2. Unmatched junction bases numbered 16, after V lost 3 bases and J lost 2 bases. The CDR3 totals 19 residues. From germline, CDR1 is LNHDA and CDR2 SQIVND (reference sequence). The CDR3 sequence: CASSIDPTSSSGAQETQYF. CDR3 bases: TGTGCCAGTAGTATTGATCCTACCTCGTCTAGCGGGGCACAAGAGACCCAGTACTTC.